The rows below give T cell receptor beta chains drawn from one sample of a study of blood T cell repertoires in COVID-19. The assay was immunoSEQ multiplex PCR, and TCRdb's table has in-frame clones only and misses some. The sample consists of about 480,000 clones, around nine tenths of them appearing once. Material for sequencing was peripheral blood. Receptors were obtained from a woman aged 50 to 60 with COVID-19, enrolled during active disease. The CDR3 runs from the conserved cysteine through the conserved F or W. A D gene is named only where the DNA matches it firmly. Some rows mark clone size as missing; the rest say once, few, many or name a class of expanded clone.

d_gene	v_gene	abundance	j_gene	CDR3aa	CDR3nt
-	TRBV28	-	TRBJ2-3	CASSPTGLTDTQYF	TGTGCCAGCAGTCCTACCGGACTAACAGATACGCAGTATTTT
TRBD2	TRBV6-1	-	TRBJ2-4	CASSEGRGGPLQYF	TGTGCCAGCAGTGAAGGGCGCGGGGGGCCACTTCAGTACTTC
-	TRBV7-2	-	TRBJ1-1	CASSWVRVTEAFF	TGTGCCAGCAGCTGGGTCAGGGTCACTGAAGCTTTCTTT
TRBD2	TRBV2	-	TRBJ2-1	CASSLSGGVYNEQFF	TGTGCCAGCAGTCTAAGCGGGGGGGTCTACAATGAGCAGTTCTTC
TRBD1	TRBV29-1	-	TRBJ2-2	CSARDRGKTGELFF	TGCAGCGCCAGGGACAGGGGGAAGACCGGGGAGCTGTTTTTT
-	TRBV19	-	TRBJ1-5	CASSIVGELGPQHF	TGTGCCAGTAGTATAGTAGGAGAGTTGGGGCCCCAGCATTTT
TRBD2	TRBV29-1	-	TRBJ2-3	CSVAASGGYTDTQYF	TGCAGCGTTGCGGCTAGCGGGGGCTACACAGATACGCAGTATTTT
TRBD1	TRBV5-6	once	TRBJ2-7	CASIFWTGAGEQYF	TGTGCCAGCATATTTTGGACAGGGGCGGGCGAGCAGTACTTC
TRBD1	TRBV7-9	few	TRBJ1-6	CASSLATGVSPLHF	TGTGCCAGCAGCTTAGCGACAGGGGTTTCACCCCTCCACTTT
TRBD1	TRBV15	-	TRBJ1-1	CATSIGRGTGGTEAFF	TGTGCCACCAGCATAGGCAGGGGGACTGGCGGCACTGAAGCTTTCTTT
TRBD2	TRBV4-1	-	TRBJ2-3	CASSQDILATHTDTQYF	TGCGCCAGCAGCCAAGATATACTAGCGACCCACACAGATACGCAGTATTTT
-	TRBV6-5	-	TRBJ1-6	CASIGPRGTPLHF	TGTGCCAGCATTGGACCCCGGGGGACACCCCTCCACTTT
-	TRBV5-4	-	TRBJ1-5	CASSPEPGNQPQHF	TGTGCCAGCAGCCCCGAGCCTGGCAATCAGCCCCAGCATTTT
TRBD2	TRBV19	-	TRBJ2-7	CASTQYGIAGGDEQYF	TGTGCCAGTACGCAGTATGGAATAGCGGGGGGTGACGAGCAGTACTTC
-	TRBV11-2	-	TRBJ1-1	CASSPNLSEAFF	TGTGCCAGCAGCCCGAACCTTAGTGAAGCTTTCTTT
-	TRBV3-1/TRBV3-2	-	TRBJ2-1	CASSPAPGLAYEQFF	TGTGCCAGCAGCCCCGCCCCAGGACTTGCTTATGAGCAGTTCTTC
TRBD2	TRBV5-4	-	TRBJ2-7	CASEKRGSYEQYF	TGTGCCAGCGAGAAGCGGGGGTCATACGAGCAGTACTTC
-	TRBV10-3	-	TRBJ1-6	CAISEQLGQGNSPLHF	TGTGCCATCAGTGAACAACTTGGGCAGGGTAATTCACCCCTCCACTTT